Many counts were recorded for the clone carrying this TCR beta chain. This beta chain represents an off-target read in a library built for alpha chains; its size is of limited meaning. The sample originates from a study of spatial heterogeneity in lung cancer. Time point here: sample taken at primary tumor resection. No cells were sorted before sequencing. The whole RNA sequenced was extracted from tumor, nontumor lung or frozen PBMC. Donation came from approximately 69 patients with untreated early-stage non-small cell lung cancer. Trimming stripped 1 base from V and 5 bases from J, with 9 bases between. Germline lookup yields CDR1 GTSNPN and CDR2 SVGIG (reference sequence). CDR3 length equals 13 residues. The study tagged each TCR cDNA molecule with a unique molecular identifier. TCRdb re-derived calls from the 5' RACE reads in MiXCR, one entry per CDR3 protein. The repertoire holds approximately 11,000 distinct CDR3 sequences, with roughly 6.2% as singletons.

Sample: normal lung tissue next to the tumor, taken at surgery. This clonotype originated in a male donor with early-stage non-small cell lung cancer. This chain joins TRBV30 and TRBJ1-5; D is uncertain. CDR3 residues: CAWSAAFYQPQHF. CDR3 bases: TGTGCCTGGAGTGCAGCCTTTTATCAGCCCCAGCATTTT.